These 14 T cell receptor beta chains originate from one sample sequenced in a study of blood T cell repertoires in COVID-19. Clones were sequenced by immunoSEQ multiplex PCR, and TCRdb holds only the in-frame ones, with some missing. Of more than 200,000 clones in the sample, around 80% were seen once. The sample comprised peripheral blood. These receptors were collected from a woman of 80 years or more with COVID-19, enrolled during active disease.

The table lists this clone with a count of one. The chain carries TRBV2 and TRBJ1-6, with 7 bases lining up with TRBD1. J was trimmed by 2 bases and V by 8 bases; bases with no gene match: 6. The germline V gene encodes CDR1 SNHLY and CDR2 FYNNEI. This CDR3 has 15 amino acids. The chain's CDR3 is CASRGTDTYNSPLHF. The CDR3 DNA is TGTGCCAGCCGGGGGACAGATACCTATAATTCACCCCTCCACTTT.

The chain uses TRBV6-1 and TRBJ2-5; D is possibly TRBD1 (6 bases). Germline CDR1 and CDR2: MNHNS and SASEGT. Trimming took off 0 bases at V and 2 bases at J, with 19 bases between the two ends. The CDR3 is 18 amino acids. The CDR3 reads CASSEARVDTGQQETQYF. DNA for the CDR3: TGTGCCAGCAGTGAAGCGCGGGTGGACACAGGACAGCAAGAGACCCAGTACTTC.

The chain couples TRBV5-4 to TRBJ2-7, with D maybe TRBD1 (5 bases). Germline V lookup: CDR1 SGHNT, CDR2 YYREEE (reference sequence). Between the trimmed V and J ends, which lost 0 bases and 7 bases, there was a span of 14 bases. The CDR3 spans 14 residues. The CDR3 nucleotides are TGTGCCAGCAGCTTGGGCAGGGTTCTGGGGGAGCAGTACTTC. Residues: CASSLGRVLGEQYF.

The chain has TRBV5-6 and TRBJ1-6; TRBD1 matches 11 bases. Germline V CDR1 and CDR2: SGHDT, YYEEEE. The CDR3 length is 15 residues. V was clipped by 6 bases and J by 10 bases; unmatched bases: 9. The CDR3 spells CASTTTGQGGSPLHF. The CDR3 nucleotides read TGTGCCAGCACGACCACGGGACAGGGGGGATCACCCCTCCACTTT.

CDR3 nucleotides: TGTGCCAGCAGACCAGACAGGGGCGATGGCTACACCTTC. The encoded protein is CASRPDRGDGYTF. The V gene is TRBV7-8, the J gene TRBJ1-2; TRBD1 agrees at 8 bases. Looked up from germline, CDR1 is SGHVS and CDR2 is FQNEAQ. The trim removed 6 bases at V and 6 bases at J, leaving 6 bases unmatched. The CDR3 spans 13 residues. Based on the CDR3 plus reference TRBV7-8 and TRBJ1-2, the full variable domain is GAGVSQSPRYKVAKRGQDVALRCDPISGHVSLFWYQQALGQGPEFLTYFQNEAQLDKSGLPSDRFFAERPEGSVSTLKIQRTQQEDSAVYLCASRPDRGDGYTFGSGTRLTVV.

The chain recombines TRBV2 with TRBJ2-5; D perhaps matches TRBD2 (7 bases). The germline V and J ends were trimmed by 6 bases and 7 bases, with 21 bases remaining between them. Per germline, CDR1 SNHLY and CDR2 FYNNEI. The CDR3 totals 15 residues. CDR3 amino acids: CASRGGTFQKATQYF. The CDR3 bases are TGTGCCAGCAGGGGAGGGACATTCCAAAAGGCGACCCAGTACTTC.

V and J are TRBV6-5 and TRBJ1-4; tentatively, D is TRBD1 (6 bases). Trimming took off 5 bases at V and 3 bases at J, with 13 bases between the two ends. In germline, CDR1 is MNHEY, CDR2 SVGAGI. This CDR3 is built from 15 residues. For the CDR3, the DNA is TGTGCCAGCAGTCCCAGACAGGAACCTAATGAAAAACTGTTTTTT. This gives the protein CASSPRQEPNEKLFF.

V and J are TRBV6-1 and TRBJ1-2; 9 bases align to TRBD1. The CDR3 runs to 14 residues. V lost 1 base to trimming and J lost 6 bases; unmatched junction nucleotides: 3. The germline V gene encodes CDR1 MNHNS and CDR2 SASEGT. In nucleotides, the CDR3 is TGTGCCAGCAGTGAAGAAAACAGGGGGCATGGCTACACCTTC. It translates to CASSEENRGHGYTF.

This rearrangement joins TRBV29-1 to TRBJ2-3; a weak D match, TRBD2 (6 bases). There are 13 residues in the CDR3. V was clipped by 4 bases and J by 0 bases, with 8 bases between them. The V gene's germline CDR1 is SQVTM and CDR2 ANQGSEA. The DNA of the CDR3 is TGCAGCGTTGTTAGCGGTAGCACAGATACGCAGTATTTT. It specifies CSVVSGSTDTQYF.

The chain links TRBV5-4 to TRBJ2-7; perhaps TRBD2 as D (7 bases). Trimming stripped 0 bases from V and 1 base from J, with 11 bases between. The germline CDR1 and CDR2 sequences are SGHNT and YYREEE (reference sequence). This CDR3 has 15 amino acids. The chain's CDR3 is CASSLGGGASYEQYF. Written as DNA, the CDR3 is TGTGCCAGCAGCTTGGGGGGGGGCGCTTCCTACGAGCAGTACTTC.

J is TRBJ2-3 and V is TRBV5-1; possible D gene TRBD1, 5 bases. V was cut by 1 base and J by 2 bases, with 8 bases left in between. The CDR3 spans 14 residues. Germline V gene data show CDR1 as SGHRS and CDR2 as YFSETQ. The CDR3 here is CASSLTGITDTQYF. CDR3 coding DNA: TGCGCCAGCAGCTTGACAGGTATCACAGATACGCAGTATTTT.

The rearrangement joins TRBV5-1 to TRBJ2-5, with 7 bases aligning to TRBD1. Trimming cost V 5 bases and J 5 bases; bases outside gene matches: 9. The length of the CDR3 is 14 residues. CDR1 SGHRS and CDR2 YFSETQ come from the germline V gene. The CDR3 DNA is TGCGCCAGCAGTCAACAGGGGTCTACGGAGACCCAGTACTTC. Amino acid sequence: CASSQQGSTETQYF.

The chain combines TRBV4-1 with TRBJ1-1, with D tentatively TRBD1 (5 bases). This CDR3 is built from 15 residues. Germline V gives CDR1 MGHRA, CDR2 YSYEKL. V shed 5 bases and J shed 6 bases, with 19 bases lying between them. This chain's CDR3 is CASSSPGLPTPEAFF. The CDR3 DNA follows: TGCGCCAGCAGCTCCCCGGGACTCCCTACCCCTGAAGCTTTCTTT.

The sample holds a few counts of this clone. One end of the junction fails to match germline, which may point to a read error. The genes are TRBV18 and TRBJ2-1, with 7 positions matching TRBD1. CDR1 KGHSH and CDR2 LQKENI come from the germline V gene. CDR3 length: 18 residues. The CDR3: CASSLSTGTASAYNEQFF. In DNA form, the CDR3 reads TGTGCCAGCTCACTGTCCACTGGGACAGCAAGTGCCTATAATGAGCAGTTCTTC.